Included here is one T cell receptor beta chain sequence, with context. In the original workflow: It was from reference gene primer amplification that nucleated cell counts were estimated. Here immunoSEQ multiplex PCR was the method, and the copy in TCRdb shows in-frame clones only, minus some. For V, J and clone size, that table is used; D and trimming come from the DNA. The sample has over 70,000 clones; roughly 90% are singletons. The data originate from a study of blood T cell repertoires in COVID-19. In the study overall: Acute and convalescent COVID-19 samples came from the United States, Italy and Spain. PBMCs, B-cell-depleted T cells, or T cells provided the cDNA or gDNA that made up the material.

The CDR3 has 14 amino acids. What was sequenced was peripheral blood. This clonotype originated in a human donor with active COVID-19. The donor label of this sample is uncertain. The chain links TRBV21-1 to TRBJ2-7; the tabulated D call, TRBD1, remains unverified against the DNA. TRBV21-1 is a recognized pseudogene. The CDR3 sequence: CASSRRTGDWEQYF. The DNA of the CDR3 is TGTGCCAGCAGCCGTCGGACAGGGGATTGGGAGCAGTACTTC.